The 23 T cell receptor beta chains below were found in one sample sequenced in a study of blood T cell repertoires in COVID-19. Libraries were prepared by immunoSEQ multiplex PCR; TCRdb keeps only in-frame clonotypes and omits some of them. The sample holds fewer than 150,000 clones, around nine tenths seen once. The sample comprised peripheral blood. The receptors here all came from a middle-aged woman with acute or convalescent COVID-19.

V and J are TRBV6-6 and TRBJ2-1; a weak D match, TRBD2 (6 bases). Per germline, CDR1 MNHNY and CDR2 SVGAGI (reference sequence). V was trimmed by 1 base and J by 2 bases, leaving 6 bases between them. The CDR3 is 14 residues long. In DNA, the CDR3 is TGTGCCAGCAGTTACTTAGCGGCCTACAATGAGCAGTTCTTC. Its protein product is CASSYLAAYNEQFF.

The J gene is TRBJ1-6, the V gene TRBV6-6; no reliable D call. The germline gives CDR1 MNHNY, CDR2 SVGAGI (reference sequence). The V gene lost 2 bases and the J gene lost 7 bases, with 9 bases spanning the gap. CDR3 length: 14 residues. This CDR3 is CASSYPEINSPLHF. The CDR3, as DNA: TGTGCCAGCAGTTACCCCGAGATAAATTCACCCCTCCACTTT.

V is TRBV18 and J is TRBJ2-1, with TRBD1 as a possible D gene (7 bases). Germline V gene sequence: CDR1 KGHSH, CDR2 LQKENI. This CDR3 contains 15 residues. Trimming cost V 3 bases and J 6 bases, with 15 bases left between them. The CDR3 sequence is CASSPEGAFTNEQFF. In nucleotides, the CDR3 is TGTGCCAGCTCACCGGAGGGGGCCTTTACCAATGAGCAGTTCTTC.

The V and J genes are TRBV9 and TRBJ2-1; TRBD2 is a possible D gene (5 bases). The CDR3 has 14 residues. Between the trimmed V and J ends, which lost 4 bases and 8 bases, there was a span of 16 bases. Germline CDR1 and CDR2: SGDLS and YYNGEE. CDR3 sequence reads: CASSSYDYSDEQFF. For the CDR3, the DNA is TGTGCCAGCAGCTCCTACGACTATTCCGATGAGCAGTTCTTC.

The chain is built from TRBV27 and TRBJ2-2; 11 nucleotides agree with TRBD1. The trim removed 6 bases at V and 5 bases at J, leaving 5 bases unmatched. The CDR3 has 15 residues. In germline, CDR1 is MNHEY, CDR2 SMNVEV (reference sequence). In DNA, the CDR3 is TGTGCCAGCAGAGGACAGGGGGCTTTGACCGGGGAGCTGTTTTTT. Its translation: CASRGQGALTGELFF.

The chain is built from TRBV4-3 and TRBJ2-5, with 11 bases fitting TRBD2. This CDR3 comprises 17 residues. Germline CDR1 and CDR2: LGHNA and YSLEER. After removal of 0 bases from V and 5 bases from J, the junction contained 8 bases not matched to a gene. CDR3 in DNA: TGCGCCAGCAGCCAAGATTGGCTAGCGGGGGGTTGGGAGACCCAGTACTTC. Amino acid sequence: CASSQDWLAGGWETQYF.

This chain connects TRBV30 to TRBJ1-1, with 7 bases fitting TRBD1. The V segment lost 5 bases and the J segment 1 base; nucleotides outside the gene matches: 4. Per germline, CDR1 GTSNPN and CDR2 SVGIG (reference sequence). This CDR3 has 13 amino acids. The CDR3 spells CAWARDRNTEAFF. The CDR3 DNA follows: TGTGCCTGGGCCCGGGACAGGAACACTGAAGCTTTCTTT. Full variable domain (outside the CDR3, taken from reference TRBV30 and TRBJ1-1): SQTIHQWPATLVQPVGSPLSLECTVEGTSNPNLYWYRQAAGRGLQLLFYSVGIGQISSEVPQNLSASRPQDRQFILSSKKLLLSDSGFYLCAWARDRNTEAFFGQGTRLTVV.

This sequence joins TRBV11-3 and TRBJ2-3, with 15 nucleotides matching TRBD2. Trimming took 5 bases from V and 5 from J; bases not matched to a gene: 5. The germline gives CDR1 SGHNT, CDR2 YENEEA. This CDR3 comprises 16 residues. The CDR3 coding sequence is TGTGCCAGCAGCCTACGGACTAGCGGGGGGGGAGATACGCAGTATTTT. This translates into CASSLRTSGGGDTQYF.

The chain uses TRBV24-1 and TRBJ1-2, with 8 bases matching TRBD1. This CDR3 contains 16 residues. V trimming: 0 bases; J trimming: 2 bases; junction bases outside the gene matches: 4. Looked up from germline, CDR1 is KGHDR and CDR2 is SFDVKD. CDR3: CATSDLSGTGNYGYTF. The CDR3 DNA follows: TGTGCCACCAGTGATTTGAGTGGGACAGGCAACTATGGCTACACCTTC.

This chain joins TRBV6-1 and TRBJ1-6; 7 bases are a match to TRBD1. Germline values: CDR1 MNHNS, CDR2 SASEGT. Unmatched junction bases numbered 17, after V lost 4 bases and J lost 14 bases. The CDR3 has 16 residues. CDR3 coding DNA: TGTGCCAGCAGTGCCGAGGGGGCTGTGGCCAATTGGGCCCTCCACTTT. It specifies CASSAEGAVANWALHF.

CDR3 protein: CASSLEATGGYGYTF. The CDR3 DNA is TGTGCCAGCAGCTTAGAGGCCACAGGGGGCTATGGCTACACCTTC. This chain joins TRBV7-6 and TRBJ1-2; 8 bases align to TRBD1. Germline trimming cut 1 base from V and 4 bases from J; bases unmatched to any gene: 5. This CDR3 is 15 amino acids long. Germline V lookup: CDR1 SGHVS, CDR2 FNYEAQ. The variable domain in full, completed from reference TRBV7-6 and TRBJ1-2, reads GAGVSQSPRYKVTKRGQDVALRCDPISGHVSLYWYRQALGQGPEFLTYFNYEAQQDKSGLPNDRFSAERPEGSISTLTIQRTEQRDSAMYRCASSLEATGGYGYTFGSGTRLTVV.

This clone was seen just once. The J gene is TRBJ2-5, the V gene TRBV19, with 10 bases identical to TRBD2. Germline V gene data show CDR1 as LNHDA and CDR2 as SQIVND (reference sequence). CDR3 length: 12 amino acids. Losses at the gene ends were 5 bases for V and 9 bases for J; bases not matched to a gene: 3. In DNA, the CDR3 is TGTGCCAGTAGTTCTGGACTAGCGGCCCAGTACTTC. This codes for CASSSGLAAQYF. Together with reference TRBV19 and TRBJ2-5, the CDR3 gives the full variable domain: DGGITQSPKYLFRKEGQNVTLSCEQNLNHDAMYWYRQDPGQGLRLIYYSQIVNDFQKGDIAEGYSVSREKKESFPLTVTSAQKNPTAFYLCASSSGLAAQYFGPGTRLLVL.

The CDR3 DNA sequence: TGTGCCAGCAGCCCTAATAGGGGGTGGGCGGGGGGTAGCACAGATACGCAGTATTTT. Amino acids: CASSPNRGWAGGSTDTQYF. V gene TRBV11-2 combines with J gene TRBJ2-3; 8 nucleotides agree with TRBD2. V lost 5 bases and J lost 0; bases outside the gene matches: 16. Germline CDR1 and CDR2: SGHAT and FQNNGV. CDR3 length: 19 residues.

This clone was counted a few times. The gene calls are TRBV7-9 and TRBJ2-2; D is ambiguous. The CDR3 totals 15 residues. Germline assignment: CDR1 SEHNR and CDR2 FQNEAQ (reference sequence). Trimming removed 2 bases from V and 4 bases from J, with 11 bases in between. DNA for the CDR3: TGTGCCAGCAGCTTAATGGCGTCAGGCACCGGGGAGCTGTTTTTT. Protein product: CASSLMASGTGELFF. Full variable domain (rest looked up from reference TRBV7-9 and TRBJ2-2): DTGVSQNPRHKITKRGQNVTFRCDPISEHNRLYWYRQTLGQGPEFLTYFQNEAQLEKSRLLSDRFSAERPKGSFSTLEIQRTEQGDSAMYLCASSLMASGTGELFFGEGSRLTVL.

The chain joins TRBV11-3 to TRBJ2-1; D remains unclear. The CDR3 consists of 15 residues. Per germline, CDR1 SGHNT and CDR2 YENEEA. V was shortened by 0 bases and J by 8 bases, with 14 bases between the two germline ends. The CDR3: CASSLEPTQVDEQFF. CDR3 sequence (DNA): TGTGCCAGCAGCTTAGAACCTACCCAAGTTGATGAGCAGTTCTTC.

The chain has TRBV7-9 and TRBJ1-1; tentative D call: TRBD1 (6 bases). CDR3 length: 15 amino acids. CDR1 and CDR2 from the germline V gene are SEHNR and FQNEAQ (reference sequence). Between the trimmed V and J ends, which lost 1 base and 5 bases, there was a span of 14 bases. The CDR3 sequence: CASSLDGRGGTEAFF. The CDR3 coding sequence is TGTGCCAGCAGCTTAGATGGCAGGGGCGGTACTGAAGCTTTCTTT.

This clone was seen a single time. The sample contains more than one DNA sequence encoding this CDR3. The CDR3 DNA reads as TGCGCCAGCAGCTTAGGACAGGGGGGCGAGACCCAGTACTTC. Translating gives CASSLGQGGETQYF. The V gene is TRBV5-1, the J gene TRBJ2-5; 10 bases align to TRBD1. J was trimmed by 5 bases and V by 2 bases; bases with no gene match: 3. The CDR3 sequence is 14 residues long. Germline V lookup: CDR1 SGHRS, CDR2 YFSETQ.

The rearrangement joins TRBV28 to TRBJ2-1; a possible D gene is TRBD2 (5 bases). Trimming shortened V by 6 bases and J by 0 bases, and 9 bases separated the two germline ends. Per germline, CDR1 MDHEN and CDR2 SYDVKM. This CDR3 comprises 14 residues. The CDR3, as DNA: TGTGCCAGCAGGGAGGATTACTCCTACAATGAGCAGTTCTTC. Translated: CASREDYSYNEQFF.

V gene TRBV3-1 (or the pseudogene TRBV3-2) combines with J gene TRBJ2-1, with 10 bases that match TRBD2. This CDR3 contains 16 residues. V lost 0 bases, J lost 9 bases, and 8 bases stayed unmatched. Germline V lookup: CDR1 LGHDT, CDR2 YNNKEL (reference sequence). The CDR3 is CASSQDGGTSVREQFF. CDR3 in DNA: TGTGCCAGCAGCCAAGATGGTGGGACTAGCGTACGTGAGCAGTTCTTC.

This clone came up a few times. The chain is built from TRBV27 and TRBJ2-7; TRBD2 might be the D (5 bases). CDR1 MNHEY and CDR2 SMNVEV come from the germline V gene (reference sequence). This CDR3 is 13 amino acids long. V was pared by 6 bases and J by 2 bases, with 11 bases between. The CDR3 loop is CASSPRETYEQYF. The CDR3 DNA is TGTGCCAGCAGCCCGAGGGAGACCTACGAGCAGTACTTC.

This chain connects TRBV7-6 to TRBJ2-3; perhaps TRBD1 as D (5 bases). V lost 4 bases, J lost 4 bases, and 12 bases lay in between. The CDR3 contains 14 residues. Germline CDR1 SGHVS, CDR2 FNYEAQ. The CDR3 region has the DNA TGTGCCAGCAGCTCGACAGCACCCCCAGATACGCAGTATTTT. It translates to CASSSTAPPDTQYF.

The J gene is TRBJ1-5, the V gene TRBV28, with 8 bases lining up with TRBD1. V gave up 7 bases and J gave up 2 bases; unmatched junction bases: 4. The CDR3 has 14 residues. Germline V gene sequence: CDR1 MDHEN, CDR2 SYDVKM. This chain's CDR3 is CASTDRGRNQPQHF. The CDR3 DNA reads as TGTGCCAGCACCGACAGGGGACGCAATCAGCCCCAGCATTTT.

This clone was counted once. J is TRBJ2-7 and V is TRBV4-1; 10 bases are shared with TRBD2. This CDR3 comprises 16 residues. J lost 2 bases, V lost 4 bases, and 8 bases had no gene match. The germline CDR1 and CDR2 sequences are MGHRA and YSYEKL. Here the CDR3 reads CASSLHGLAVPYEQYF. Here the CDR3 DNA reads TGCGCCAGCAGCCTTCACGGACTAGCGGTCCCCTACGAGCAGTACTTC.